These 21 T cell receptor beta chains came from one sample sequenced in a study of Graves' ophthalmopathy and Graves' hyperthyroidism. Amplifying from RNA transcripts, the study obtained TCR beta CDR3 regions. First-round RT-PCR with HTBI primers preceded a second-round multiplex PCR. TCRdb ran MiXCR on the multiplex PCR reads and lists one entry per CDR3 protein. The table lists some 1.1 million distinct CDR3 sequences, about two fifths of them singletons. The material sequenced was peripheral blood or thyroid tissue (not recorded which). All receptors come from an adult man with Graves' hyperthyroidism.

This clonotype occurred many times. The chain carries TRBV7-2 and TRBJ2-7, with TRBD1 matching 8 bases. J was trimmed by 1 base and V by 1 base; bases with no gene match: 9. The CDR3 extends over 17 amino acids. Germline V lookup: CDR1 SGHTA, CDR2 FQGNSA. In DNA form, the CDR3 reads TGTGCCAGCAGCTTAGGTGGTCGGCGGACAGGGTCCTACGAGCAGTACTTC. It encodes CASSLGGRRTGSYEQYF.

This clonotype was seen ten or more times. The J gene is TRBJ1-2, the V gene TRBV5-8, with D possibly matching TRBD1 (5 bases). The CDR3 has 13 residues. Per germline, CDR1 SGHTS and CDR2 YDEGEE. The germline V and J ends were trimmed by 4 bases and 7 bases, with 14 bases remaining between them. CDR3 in DNA: TGTGCCAGCAGCCCTGACAGCACGGGTGGCTACACCTTC. Residues: CASSPDSTGGYTF.

The chain is built from TRBV7-2 and TRBJ2-5; possibly TRBD1 for D (6 bases). The DNA end is a closer match to TRBJ2-3, so the J assignment may be wrong. Per germline, CDR1 SGHTA and CDR2 FQGNSA. This CDR3 contains 15 residues. The CDR3 loop reads CASNYAAGVTDTQYF. The CDR3 region has the DNA TGTGCCAGCAACTACGCGGCAGGGGTTACAGATACGCAGTATTTT.

This clonotype was seen at least ten times. V gene TRBV14 combines with J gene TRBJ2-7; 8 bases align to TRBD1. This CDR3 is built from 15 residues. CDR1 and CDR2 from the germline V gene are SGHDN and FVKESK. V was pared by 3 bases and J by 0 bases, with 4 bases of the junction left unmatched. The CDR3 sequence is CASSQYRGSSYEQYF. The CDR3 nucleotides are TGTGCCAGCAGCCAGTACAGGGGGAGCTCCTACGAGCAGTACTTC.

The V gene is TRBV7-3, the J gene TRBJ2-5, with D possibly matching TRBD1 (6 bases). Per germline, CDR1 SGHTA and CDR2 FQGTGA. CDR3 length: 20 residues. Trimming stripped 6 bases from V and 5 bases from J, with 34 bases between. The CDR3 loop is CASSPPLGGFRSGANETQYF. The CDR3 DNA reads TGTGCCAGCAGTCCTCCCCTTGGGGGCTTTCGGTCCGGGGCCAACGAGACCCAGTACTTC.

The chain has TRBV6-5 and TRBJ1-1, with D perhaps matching TRBD1 (6 bases). The V gene's germline CDR1 is MNHEY and CDR2 SVGAGI. The CDR3 contains 15 residues. Trimming removed 6 bases at V and 2 bases at J, with 16 bases between. The CDR3 nucleotides read TGTGCCAGCAGGCTCCGACAGGAATCTAACACTGAAGCTTTCTTT. Protein sequence: CASRLRQESNTEAFF.

This clonotype was recorded only once. In DNA, the CDR3 is TGTGCCAGCAGCTTCCCGGGACAGGGACGGTCAGCTTTCTTT. Translated, it gives CASSFPGQGRSAFF. The chain uses TRBV7-2 and TRBJ1-1; 9 bases are shared with TRBD1. Germline V lookup: CDR1 SGHTA, CDR2 FQGNSA. V shed 3 bases, J shed 10 bases, and the junction held 9 bases outside the gene matches. This CDR3 is built from 14 residues.

This clonotype came up many times. The CDR3 region is CASSKSGREVSYEQYF. CDR3 bases: TGTGCCAGCAGCAAAAGCGGGCGGGAGGTTTCCTACGAGCAGTACTTC. The V call is TRBV7-2, the J call TRBJ2-7; 8 bases line up with TRBD2. V was pared by 5 bases and J by 1 base, with 10 bases of the junction left unmatched. Germline values: CDR1 SGHTA, CDR2 FQGNSA. This CDR3 contains 16 residues. The entire variable domain, with the rest obtained from reference TRBV7-2 and TRBJ2-7, is as follows: GAGVSQSPSNKVTEKGKDVELRCDPISGHTALYWYRQSLGQGLEFLIYFQGNSAPDKSGLPSDRFSAERTGGSVSTLTIQRTQQEDSAVYLCASSKSGREVSYEQYFGPGTRLTVT.

This clonotype was detected a few times. V gene TRBV6-5 combines with J gene TRBJ2-7, with 9 nucleotides matching TRBD1. Trimming took 6 bases from V and 3 from J; bases not matched to a gene: 9. The CDR3 totals 15 residues. Per germline, CDR1 MNHEY and CDR2 SVGAGI. The CDR3 bases are TGTGCCAGCAGGATAGCACAGGGGGCGGACTACGAGCAGTACTTC. This encodes CASRIAQGADYEQYF.

This clonotype has a count of ten or more. The gene calls are TRBV10-3 and TRBJ1-3, with 8 bases that match TRBD1. CDR1 is ENHRY, CDR2 SYGVKD, per germline. This CDR3 is 15 amino acids long. V was clipped by 4 bases and J by 1 base; unmatched bases: 3. CDR3 sequence: CAISGTGPSGNTIYF. The CDR3 region has the DNA TGTGCCATCAGTGGGACAGGGCCTTCTGGAAACACCATATATTTT.

This clonotype was found many times. J is TRBJ2-5 and V is TRBV11-2; D remains unclear. The CDR3 contains 12 residues. With 3 bases removed from V and 2 bases from J, the gap between germline ends came to 4 bases. CDR1 and CDR2 from the germline V gene are SGHAT and FQNNGV. As DNA, the CDR3 is TGTGCCAGCAGCTTCCGGCAAGAGACCCAGTACTTC. Translated, it gives CASSFRQETQYF. Full variable domain (remainder filled in from reference TRBV11-2 and TRBJ2-5): EAGVAQSPRYKIIEKRQSVAFWCNPISGHATLYWYQQILGQGPKLLIQFQNNGVVDDSQLPKDRFSAERLKGVDSTLKIQPAKLEDSAVYLCASSFRQETQYFGPGTRLLVL.

In the case of this clonotype: Likely a read error: the CDR3 ends without its conserved phenylalanine or tryptophan. The genes are TRBV7-2 and TRBJ2-7, with TRBD1 matching over 8 bases. CDR1 and CDR2 from the germline V gene are SGHTA and FQGNSA. The CDR3 runs to 12 residues. V gave up 5 bases and J gave up 6 bases; unmatched junction bases: 3. CDR3 in amino acids: CASSRTGGEQYL. As DNA, the CDR3 is TGTGCCAGCAGCAGAACAGGGGGCGAGCAGTACCTC.

A few counts support this clonotype. A much larger clone lies one base from this, so it may be a read error. The conserved phenylalanine or tryptophan is not found at the CDR3 terminus, so this likely reflects a read error. The CDR3 nucleotides read TGTGCCAGCAGCACCCGAGAATCCTATAATTCACCCCTCCACCTT. This encodes CASSTRESYNSPLHL. The rearrangement links TRBV7-2 to TRBJ1-6; D gene uncertain. Germline loops: CDR1 SGHTA, CDR2 FQGNSA. Trimming took off 5 bases at V and 1 base at J, with 9 bases between the two ends. The CDR3 is 15 residues long.

This clonotype has a count of ten or more. This chain connects TRBV5-1 to TRBJ2-2; no firm D call. Germline V lookup: CDR1 SGHRS, CDR2 YFSETQ. Trimming pared 6 bases from V and 0 bases from J, leaving 12 bases between. This CDR3 contains 15 residues. The CDR3 DNA follows: TGCGCCAGCATTCTCGACGGGTCGAACACCGGGGAGCTGTTTTTT. This translates into CASILDGSNTGELFF.

For this clonotype: Since a much larger clone is just one base distant, this may be a read error. Given the absence of the conserved phenylalanine or tryptophan at the CDR3 end, a read error is likely. The rearrangement joins TRBV7-9 to TRBJ2-5, with a weak D call TRBD2 (5 bases). V lost 4 bases and J 4 bases, leaving 13 bases between the germline ends. The CDR3 covers 14 residues. The germline gives CDR1 SEHNR, CDR2 FQNEAQ (reference sequence). CDR3 DNA sequence: TGTGCCAGCAGCTCCGGGATATTGGGAGAGACCCAGTACATC. Its protein is CASSSGILGETQYI.

This clonotype was seen many times. The rearrangement uses TRBV7-2 and TRBJ2-5; weak D call: TRBD1 (6 bases). Germline V CDR1 and CDR2: SGHTA, FQGNSA. Trimming pared 1 base from V and 4 bases from J, leaving 16 bases between. CDR3 length: 16 amino acids. The CDR3 is CASSLGLRGRAETQYF. DNA for the CDR3: TGTGCCAGCAGCTTAGGACTCAGGGGTAGGGCAGAGACCCAGTACTTC.

CDR3 nucleotides: TGTGCCAGCAGCCTGTCCACTAGCGGGACTGGAGGGAAAGAGACCCAGTACTTC. Amino acids: CASSLSTSGTGGKETQYF. The chain carries TRBV5-4 and TRBJ2-5; 10 nucleotides align to TRBD2. Trimming at V came to 4 bases and at J to 3 bases, leaving 15 bases not matched to a gene. CDR1 SGHNT and CDR2 YYREEE come from the germline V gene (reference sequence). This CDR3 contains 18 residues.

Turning to this clonotype: A junction boundary mismatches the germline segment, possibly from a read error. The rearrangement uses TRBV7-9 and TRBJ1-3; D is uncertain. The CDR3 consists of 9 residues. The germline V gene encodes CDR1 SEHNR and CDR2 FQNEAQ (reference sequence). CDR3 nucleotide sequence: TGTGCCAGCAGCCGAGGCGGGGATTTT. It codes for CASSRGGDF.

In its sample, this clonotype was seen many times. The CDR3 protein is CASSETPLTGANVLTF. The CDR3 DNA follows: TGTGCCAGCAGCGAGACACCGTTGACTGGGGCCAACGTCCTGACTTTC. The chain combines TRBV7-3 with TRBJ2-6; D is unresolved. V was clipped by 5 bases and J by 2 bases, with 13 bases between them. This CDR3 has 16 amino acids. Germline V gene lookup returns CDR1 SGHTA and CDR2 FQGTGA. The full variable domain, with the rest looked up from reference TRBV7-3 and TRBJ2-6, is GAGVSQTPSNKVTEKGKYVELRCDPISGHTALYWYRQSLGQGPEFLIYFQGTGAADDSGLPNDRFFAVRPEGSVSTLKIQRTERGDSAVYLCASSETPLTGANVLTFGAGSRLTVL.

V and J are TRBV6-2 or TRBV6-3 and TRBJ1-5; no clear D. The length of the CDR3 is 14 residues. Per the germline V gene, CDR1 is MNHEY and CDR2 is SVGEGT. Between the trimmed V and J ends, which lost 7 bases and 3 bases, there was a span of 13 bases. CDR3 DNA: TGTGCCAGCATCGCGGGCCACCCCAATCAGCCCCAGCATTTT. It is translated as CASIAGHPNQPQHF.

V and J are TRBV12-3 or TRBV12-4 and TRBJ2-5; 7 bases line up with TRBD2. The CDR3 is 14 amino acids. The ends lost 5 bases at V and 3 bases at J; junction bases unmatched: 6. This CDR3 is CASSRTGTKETQYF. The CDR3 nucleotides read TGTGCCAGCAGTCGTACCGGGACTAAAGAGACCCAGTACTTC.